Following are 4 T cell receptor beta chains from one sample sequenced in a study of sequential checkpoint blockade in melanoma. Data came from immunoSEQ multiplex PCR; TCRdb stores just in-frame clones and leaves some out. The sample holds 13,000 to 15,000 clones; less than 55% are singletons and the top ten take about 16%. Treatment noted: randomized to nivolumab then ipilimumab (arm A) or the reverse (arm B). Sequencing used CD8+ T cells sorted from blood (inferred from file names), obtained from a patient given nivolumab and ipilimumab in sequence. These receptors came from a human donor with melanoma.

This clone was recorded a few times. The chain carries TRBV7-2 and TRBJ1-1; the D gene is possibly TRBD1 (5 bases). CDR1 and CDR2 (germline): SGHTA, FQGNSA. The V gene lost 3 bases and the J gene lost 1 base, with 6 bases spanning the gap. CDR3 length: 13 amino acids. CDR3 coding DNA: TGTGCCAGCAGCTTGACAGAGAACACTGAAGCTTTCTTT. Translation: CASSLTENTEAFF.

The chain combines TRBV5-1 with TRBJ2-6; D gene ambiguous. The V end was cut by 5 bases, the J end by 1 base, with 16 bases between. The CDR3 runs to 17 residues. Germline values: CDR1 SGHRS, CDR2 YFSETQ. Here the CDR3 DNA reads TGCGCCAGCAGACTTGCGGCCCAAGATTCTGGGGCCAACGTCCTGACTTTC. Translated, it gives CASRLAAQDSGANVLTF.

This clone has only a few counts. The chain is built from TRBV2 and TRBJ1-4, with D perhaps TRBD1 (6 bases). CDR1 SNHLY and CDR2 FYNNEI come from the germline V gene. CDR3 length: 13 residues. Trimming removed 7 bases from V and 8 bases from J, with 14 bases in between. The CDR3 loop reads CASKGYRAEKLFF. The CDR3 DNA reads as TGTGCCAGCAAAGGTTACAGGGCGGAAAAACTGTTTTTT.

V gene TRBV2 combines with J gene TRBJ2-7; 9 nucleotides line up with TRBD1. The CDR3 covers 13 residues. Per the germline V gene, CDR1 is SNHLY and CDR2 is FYNNEI. The ends lost 4 bases at V and 2 bases at J; junction bases unmatched: 0. This chain's CDR3 is CASSGTGAYEQYF. CDR3 coding DNA: TGTGCCAGCAGTGGGACAGGGGCCTACGAGCAGTACTTC.